This T cell receptor beta chain was found in a study of blood T cell repertoires in COVID-19 (dated by TCRdb to about 2020). For the study in its entirety: Samples covering the acute and convalescent phases of COVID-19 were provided by collaborators in the United States, Italy and Spain. The material from the prospective study consisted of cDNA or gDNA derived from T cells, B-cell-depleted T cells, or PBMCs. The dataset comprised deeply sampled blood TCRbeta repertoires from subjects exposed to, actively infected with, or recovered from COVID-19. The repertoires were released in a freely available public database meant as a resource for research on the immune response to SARS-CoV-2. Samples came from the ongoing ImmuneRACE study (first 160 participants) plus 1,254 subjects from 6 global collaborators. Sample metadata almost always included a de-identified subject ID, COVID-19 status, age in years and sex. Where available, HLA class I and class II types were obtained from metadata supplied by the sample provider rather than from assay-based typing.

Participants in the prospective study were aged roughly 18 to 100 years, lived in 20 to 30 United States geographic areas, and enrolled through a virtual design. In the prospective study, cohorts were assigned on the basis of participant-reported clinical history obtained from a screening survey and a study questionnaire. For ImmuneRACE Cohort 3, a participant was defined as recovered based on two consecutive negative NP/OP PCR tests, clearance by a healthcare professional, or resolution of symptoms. In the prospective study, whole blood, serum and a nasopharyngeal or oropharyngeal swab were collected from each participant by mobile phlebotomists. Prospective study participants could optionally give additional blood draws and questionnaires over an approximately two-month period. Before DNA extraction, prospective study blood samples were shipped either frozen or at room temperature. Study-level results and caveats: How much clinical and demographic metadata was included differed by source and by participant, and the metadata was provided uncurated.

Looking up the germline V gene yields CDR1 MGHRA and CDR2 YSYEKL. The V end loses 1 base and the J end loses 4 bases, and a stretch of 13 bases separates them. Taken from cysteine to phenylalanine, the CDR3 has 15 residues. CDR3 DNA only is kept here, 45 bases in frame from base 1. TCRbeta CDR3 regions were amplified from genomic DNA by means of the immunoSEQ Assay, a bias-controlled multiplex PCR. The authors' pipeline ran thus. The number of nucleated cells in each sample was estimated from the amplification of reference gene primers within the assay. Sequence reads were collapsed and filtered to measure the absolute abundance of every unique TCRbeta CDR3 rearrangement. For each sample, productive Simpson clonality was calculated as the square root of Simpson's diversity index across productive rearrangements. TCRdb retrieved this table from immuneACCESS and kept in-frame rearrangements only. Not all clones are present; in checked studies, unresolved V genes account for under half, and no reason is known for the remainder. V, J and clone size reflect that table, while D and trimming were determined from the DNA. In all, the sample holds hundreds of thousands of clones, and 80% to 90% of those were seen once. The ten largest clones represent 1.1% of the sample.

This clone was counted once. No antigen is known for it. Base quality data are lacking; no much larger clone is found one base away. The chain was built from TRBV4-1 and TRBJ1-1; no D gene can be assigned with confidence. The specimen was PBMCs or T cells enriched from blood (not recorded which). The origin of this receptor is a man aged 25 to 45 who had recovered from COVID-19. The CDR3 protein: CASSQGVNQVTEAFF. The sequence in DNA is TGCGCCAGCAGCCAAGGTGTCAATCAGGTCACTGAAGCTTTCTTT.